This T cell receptor (beta chain) originates from a study of control samples from healthy donors and cancer patients. The ends lost 6 bases at V and 5 bases at J; junction bases unmatched: 4. Germline-derived CDR1 and CDR2 are MNHNY and SVGAGI (reference sequence). This CDR3 is built from 13 residues. Method: immunoSEQ multiplex PCR; TCRdb's copy keeps in-frame clones and lacks some. In the table there are fewer than 100,000 clones, roughly four fifths of which are singletons. The chain employs TRBV6-6 and TRBJ1-2; 9 bases are shared with TRBD1. Sequencing was performed on blood. The clonotype comes from a woman aged 60-70 years in good health. The CDR3 region is CASRGQGSYGYTF. CDR3 coding DNA: TGTGCCAGCAGGGGACAGGGCTCTTATGGCTACACCTTC.